This TCR beta chain was observed in a study of blood T cells in healthy people across ages. General observations from the study: More naive CD4+ cells and higher diversity marked long-lived donors relative to aged donors. Reliance upon unsorted PBMCs precluded definitive naive versus antigen-experienced comparison.

This clonotype was observed a few times. Its antigen remains unidentified. The CDR3 totals 20 residues. Germline V gene lookup returns CDR1 SGHTA and CDR2 FQGNSA. Unmatched junction bases numbered 20, after V lost 1 base and J lost 7 bases. Samples had at least 6.5 million PBMCs isolated from them. Primers used in a second PCR of about 7 to 12 cycles were a sample-barcoded 5' primer and a J-beta primer mix. TCRdb used MiXCR to reprocess the 5' RACE reads, holding one entry per CDR3 protein. The table lists about 840,000 distinct CDR3 sequences, about 29% of them singletons. The sample was also reused in another study, on T cells of mothers and their children.

The TCR sequence derives from a woman between 40 and 55 years old in good health. Sequencing used blood. The rearrangement links TRBV7-2 to TRBJ2-7; 12 bases align to TRBD2. In DNA, the CDR3 is TGTGCCAGCAGCTTAGTGAGGTGGACTAGCGGGGTGAGGGCCTTCAATGAGCAGTACTTC. This translates into CASSLVRWTSGVRAFNEQYF.